These 23 T cell receptor beta chains share one sample of origin, sequenced in a study of blood T cell repertoires in COVID-19. Assay used: immunoSEQ multiplex PCR; TCRdb lists only in-frame clones, some missing. This table holds some 200,000 clones, roughly 85% found once. The sample comprised PBMCs or T cells enriched from blood (not recorded which). These receptors were taken from a woman in her forties or fifties who had been exposed to COVID-19.

CDR3 protein: CASSLDDSGGRAFF. DNA of the CDR3: TGTGCCAGCAGCTTAGATGATTCAGGGGGCCGGGCTTTCTTT. The V call is TRBV7-9, the J call TRBJ1-1, with 8 bases fitting TRBD1. Germline V CDR1 and CDR2: SEHNR, FQNEAQ (reference sequence). CDR3 length: 14 amino acids. Trimming at V came to 1 base and at J to 11 bases, leaving 9 bases not matched to a gene.

This chain uses TRBV5-4 with TRBJ1-2; a weak D match, TRBD1 (6 bases). The CDR3 runs 13 residues. The ends were cut back, 4 bases at V and 4 bases at J, with 11 bases in the middle. In germline, CDR1 is SGHNT, CDR2 YYREEE (reference sequence). The CDR3 nucleotides are TGTGCCAGCAGCCACGACAGGTTCTATGGCTACACCTTC. It encodes CASSHDRFYGYTF.

J is TRBJ2-5 and V is TRBV5-1; D may be TRBD2 (7 bases). Trimming took 5 bases from V and 5 from J, leaving 22 bases between them. The CDR3 is 16 amino acids. Germline V gives CDR1 SGHRS, CDR2 YFSETQ. The CDR3 spells CASSLGRDGGPETQYF. In nucleotides, the CDR3 is TGCGCCAGCAGTCTGGGACGAGACGGGGGGCCGGAGACCCAGTACTTC.

This chain joins TRBV19 and TRBJ2-1; D might be TRBD1 (6 bases). CDR1 LNHDA and CDR2 SQIVND come from the germline V gene (reference sequence). V was clipped by 5 bases and J by 0 bases, with 11 bases between them. CDR3 length: 15 residues. CDR3 nucleotides: TGTGCCAGTAGTGTTGACAGGAGCTCCTACAATGAGCAGTTCTTC. The encoded protein is CASSVDRSSYNEQFF.

This clone was detected once. This chain connects TRBV4-1 to TRBJ2-5; D call uncertain. The V gene lost 0 bases and the J gene lost 2 bases, with 7 bases spanning the gap. Germline loops: CDR1 MGHRA, CDR2 YSYEKL. This CDR3 has 14 amino acids. Here the CDR3 reads CASSQDAQQETQYF. The CDR3 DNA reads TGCGCCAGCAGCCAAGATGCCCAGCAAGAGACCCAGTACTTC.

The chain combines TRBV10-1 with TRBJ1-6; D is unclear. The CDR3 consists of 15 residues. Germline assignment: CDR1 WNHNN and CDR2 SYGVQD (reference sequence). The ends were cut back, 6 bases at V and 10 bases at J, with 19 bases in the middle. This CDR3 reads CASSPDPAGRSPLHF. The CDR3 DNA reads as TGCGCCAGCAGCCCAGATCCGGCGGGGAGGTCACCCCTCCACTTT.

J is TRBJ2-3 and V is TRBV9; D is uncertain. Germline assignment: CDR1 SGDLS and CDR2 YYNGEE. This CDR3 contains 16 residues. V gave up 3 bases and J gave up 3 bases, with 17 bases separating them. CDR3: CASSAREVFGTDTQYF. DNA of the CDR3: TGTGCCAGCAGCGCCCGAGAGGTTTTCGGTACAGATACGCAGTATTTT.

The chain employs TRBV5-4 and TRBJ2-6, with 9 bases that match TRBD1. The CDR3 sequence is 18 residues long. J was trimmed by 1 base and V by 4 bases; bases with no gene match: 9. Germline-derived CDR1 and CDR2 are SGHNT and YYREEE (reference sequence). CDR3 DNA sequence: TGTGCCAGCAGCGCCTGGGGGACAGGGAGGTCTGGGGCCAACGTCCTGACTTTC. Encoded protein: CASSAWGTGRSGANVLTF.

This chain joins TRBV2 and TRBJ1-5, with D possibly being TRBD1 (6 bases). CDR1 is SNHLY, CDR2 FYNNEI, per germline. V gave up 6 bases and J gave up 9 bases, with 15 bases separating them. The CDR3 has 13 residues. The CDR3: CASSLPGGRPQHF. The CDR3 region has the DNA TGTGCCAGCAGCCTGCCGGGGGGCAGGCCCCAGCATTTT.

The rearrangement joins TRBV29-1 to TRBJ2-7, with 11 bases matching TRBD2. The length of the CDR3 is 12 residues. Trimming at V came to 8 bases and at J to 12 bases, leaving 12 bases not matched to a gene. Germline V gives CDR1 SQVTM, CDR2 ANQGSEA. CDR3 nucleotide sequence: TGCAGCCAGGAGGTAGCGGGGGGGCGGCGGTACTTC. Its translation is CSQEVAGGRRYF.

As DNA, the CDR3 is TGTGCCAGCAGCCCTCAGTGGGAGTTCGGTATAGGAGGCACTGAAGCTTTCTTT. Translated, it gives CASSPQWEFGIGGTEAFF. The chain is built from TRBV7-9 and TRBJ1-1; no firm D call. The CDR3 sequence is 18 residues long. Deletions cut 5 bases from V and 4 bases from J, with 26 bases between. Germline V gives CDR1 SEHNR, CDR2 FQNEAQ (reference sequence). The full variable domain, with the rest looked up from reference TRBV7-9 and TRBJ1-1, is DTGVSQNPRHKITKRGQNVTFRCDPISEHNRLYWYRQTLGQGPEFLTYFQNEAQLEKSRLLSDRFSAERPKGSFSTLEIQRTEQGDSAMYLCASSPQWEFGIGGTEAFFGQGTRLTVV.

The V call is TRBV18, the J call TRBJ1-4; perhaps TRBD1 as D (6 bases). This CDR3 spans 14 amino acids. Germline CDR1 reads KGHSH; CDR2 reads LQKENI. The V and J ends lost 5 bases and 7 bases respectively, with 14 bases between them. CDR3 residues: CASSRTGTTEKLFF. The CDR3 region has the DNA TGTGCCAGCTCAAGGACCGGGACAACTGAAAAACTGTTTTTT.

The chain has TRBV6-5 and TRBJ1-6; 9 bases agree with TRBD1. V was pared by 2 bases and J by 8 bases, with 7 bases of the junction left unmatched. CDR1 is MNHEY, CDR2 SVGAGI, per germline. The CDR3 contains 16 residues. CDR3 protein: CASSYGQGNRDSPLHF. CDR3 nucleotide sequence: TGTGCCAGCAGTTACGGACAGGGGAACCGGGATTCACCCCTCCACTTT.

V and J are TRBV18 and TRBJ2-7; maybe TRBD1 (5 bases). Germline V gene data show CDR1 as KGHSH and CDR2 as LQKENI. Trimming took 2 bases from V and 0 from J, leaving 14 bases between them. The CDR3 has 16 amino acids. In DNA, the CDR3 is TGTGCCAGCTCACCAACTCATGGCCAGGGCTCCTACGAGCAGTACTTC. Translation: CASSPTHGQGSYEQYF.

J is TRBJ1-1 and V is TRBV10-1; D ambiguous. Per the germline V gene, CDR1 is WNHNN and CDR2 is SYGVQD (reference sequence). The length of the CDR3 is 14 residues. V was clipped by 3 bases and J by 3 bases, with 11 bases between them. DNA of the CDR3: TGCGCCAGCAGTGAACGAGGGTGGGACACTGAAGCTTTCTTT. Translating it yields CASSERGWDTEAFF.

The genes are TRBV29-1 and TRBJ2-7; D is unresolved. V was clipped by 4 bases and J by 5 bases, with 12 bases between them. Per germline, CDR1 SQVTM and CDR2 ANQGSEA. The CDR3 is 12 residues long. The CDR3 reads CSVGLTPDEQYF. The CDR3 DNA reads as TGCAGCGTTGGCCTTACTCCTGACGAGCAGTACTTC.

This clone was counted a single time. V gene TRBV13 combines with J gene TRBJ1-1, with a weak D call TRBD1 (5 bases). Germline CDR1 and CDR2: PRHDT and FYEKMQ (reference sequence). V shed 3 bases and J shed 3 bases, with 26 bases lying between them. This CDR3 is built from 19 residues. The CDR3 coding sequence is TGTGCCAGCAGCTTCACCGGATTGGATTGGGGGGGAGAGTACACTGAAGCTTTCTTT. Protein product: CASSFTGLDWGGEYTEAFF.

The V call is TRBV2, the J call TRBJ1-1; 9 positions agree with TRBD1. Germline CDR1 reads SNHLY; CDR2 reads FYNNEI. CDR3 size: 13 residues. J gave up 11 bases and V 6 bases, and 10 bases lay outside the gene matches. CDR3 sequence reads: CASSPRTGEDAFF. DNA of the CDR3: TGTGCCAGCAGCCCCCGGACAGGGGAAGACGCTTTCTTT.

The chain joins TRBV7-8 to TRBJ1-4; D possibly corresponds to TRBD1 (5 bases). The CDR3 consists of 16 residues. V was pared by 5 bases and J by 8 bases, with 21 bases between. CDR1 is SGHVS, CDR2 FQNEAQ, per germline. CDR3 nucleotide sequence: TGTGCCAGCAGCCGGCTTAGTGGCAGGGTAGGGGAAAAACTGTTTTTT. Translating it yields CASSRLSGRVGEKLFF.

V and J are TRBV24-1 and TRBJ1-4; D gene ambiguous. The germline CDR1 and CDR2 sequences are KGHDR and SFDVKD. The CDR3 covers 14 residues. Trimming pared 8 bases from V and 4 bases from J, leaving 13 bases between. CDR3 loop: CATKYRLNNEKLFF. CDR3 coding DNA: TGTGCCACCAAATACCGACTCAATAATGAAAAACTGTTTTTT.

The chain joins TRBV5-1 to TRBJ2-5, with TRBD2 matching 13 bases. The CDR3 totals 14 residues. Germline V gene data show CDR1 as SGHRS and CDR2 as YFSETQ. Trimming took 4 bases from V and 4 from J; bases not matched to a gene: 1. The CDR3 spells CASSRTSGGETQYF. In DNA, the CDR3 is TGCGCCAGCAGCAGGACTAGCGGGGGAGAGACCCAGTACTTC.

The V and J genes are TRBV28 and TRBJ1-2; D remains ambiguous. V lost 7 bases to trimming and J lost 2 bases, with 8 bases between them. Germline V lookup: CDR1 MDHEN, CDR2 SYDVKM. CDR3 length: 12 residues. CDR3 sequence reads: CASTRANYGYTF. CDR3 nucleotide sequence: TGTGCCAGCACGAGGGCGAACTATGGCTACACCTTC.

This chain links TRBV28 with TRBJ2-7, with a weak D call TRBD1 (6 bases). The CDR3 runs 13 residues. Per the germline V gene, CDR1 is MDHEN and CDR2 is SYDVKM. V dropped 7 bases and J dropped 5 bases, with 15 bases sitting between them. CDR3 protein: CASNPTGLNEQYF. In DNA, the CDR3 is TGTGCCAGCAACCCCACAGGGTTGAACGAGCAGTACTTC.